One sample yielded the 20 T cell receptor beta chains listed below, sequenced in a study of cytomegalovirus exposure and HLA in healthy donors. With 60 Vbeta and 13 Jbeta primers, the PCR was carried out. Produced via immunoSEQ multiplex PCR; TCRdb's table is partial and in-frame only. Its table lists around 55,000 clones. The sequenced material came from PBMCs. Receptors originate from a man in his fifties in good health and CMV-seropositive.

This chain uses TRBV18 with TRBJ2-2; TRBD2 aligns across 14 bases. Germline values: CDR1 KGHSH, CDR2 LQKENI. With 3 bases clipped from V and 6 bases from J, the junction kept 0 bases outside the gene matches. The CDR3 has 15 residues. The CDR3 DNA is TGTGCCAGCTCACCGGGACTAGCGGGAGCCGGGGAGCTGTTTTTT. This translates into CASSPGLAGAGELFF.

The CDR3: CASSFTQGATEAFF. The CDR3 bases are TGTGCCAGCAGTTTTACACAGGGAGCCACTGAAGCTTTCTTT. The chain combines TRBV2 with TRBJ1-1; tentatively, D is TRBD1 (6 bases). Trimming removed 5 bases at V and 4 bases at J, with 14 bases between. The CDR3 covers 14 residues. In germline, CDR1 is SNHLY, CDR2 FYNNEI.

This chain uses TRBV11-2 with TRBJ2-2, with 12 bases lining up with TRBD2. V lost 6 bases and J lost 7; bases outside the gene matches: 12. The CDR3 contains 17 residues. CDR1 is SGHAT and CDR2 is FQNNGV in the germline V gene. The CDR3 region has the DNA TGTGCCAGCAGGAAAGGGGGACTAGCGGGCGTAGACGGGGAGCTGTTTTTT. It translates to CASRKGGLAGVDGELFF.

V gene TRBV19 combines with J gene TRBJ2-7; the match to TRBD1 covers 7 bases. The V gene's germline CDR1 is LNHDA and CDR2 SQIVND (reference sequence). Trimming took 2 bases from V and 12 from J; bases not matched to a gene: 7. This CDR3 spans 12 amino acids. This CDR3 reads CASSIKGQRLYF. The CDR3 region has the DNA TGTGCCAGTAGTATAAAGGGACAGAGGTTGTACTTC.

V gene TRBV9 combines with J gene TRBJ2-7; the D gene is possibly TRBD1 (6 bases). Deletions cut 4 bases from V and 2 bases from J, with 19 bases between. Germline lookup yields CDR1 SGDLS and CDR2 YYNGEE. This CDR3 has 16 amino acids. The CDR3 DNA follows: TGTGCCAGCAGCTCAGGGGCCGGGACATTTGCCTACGAGCAGTACTTC. Translating it yields CASSSGAGTFAYEQYF.

The rearrangement links TRBV5-6 to TRBJ2-3; weak D call: TRBD2 (5 bases). This CDR3 is 15 amino acids long. V gave up 4 bases and J gave up 5 bases, with 17 bases separating them. Germline lookup yields CDR1 SGHDT and CDR2 YYEEEE. The CDR3 sequence: CASSQVAPVGDTQYF. The CDR3 DNA is TGTGCCAGCAGCCAAGTAGCGCCCGTAGGAGATACGCAGTATTTT.

The chain carries TRBV27 and TRBJ1-1, with unresolved D. Trimming pared 3 bases from V and 11 bases from J, leaving 13 bases between. The CDR3 totals 12 residues. Germline CDR1 MNHEY, CDR2 SMNVEV (reference sequence). In nucleotides, the CDR3 is TGTGCCAGCAGTTTTGTCCCGGGATCGGCTTTCTTT. It translates to CASSFVPGSAFF.

The CDR3 DNA follows: TGTGCCAGCTCCCCCGAGGAGCTCCCCAGTACGCAGTATTTT. As protein: CASSPEELPSTQYF. This sequence joins TRBV18 and TRBJ2-3, with D unclear. This CDR3 contains 14 residues. Germline V CDR1 and CDR2: KGHSH, LQKENI. Trimming removed 6 bases at V and 8 bases at J, with 18 bases between. Complete variable domain (other parts from reference TRBV18 and TRBJ2-3): NAGVMQNPRHLVRRRGQEARLRCSPMKGHSHVYWYRQLPEEGLKFMVYLQKENIIDESGMPKERFSAEFPKEGPSILRIQQVVRGDSAAYFCASSPEELPSTQYFGPGTRLTVL.

The gene calls are TRBV19 and TRBJ1-6; TRBD1 matches at 7 bases. This CDR3 has 17 amino acids. Germline loops: CDR1 LNHDA, CDR2 SQIVND (reference sequence). Trimming removed 2 bases from V and 8 bases from J; junction bases left unmatched: 12. The CDR3 reads CASSIRGTARIDSPLHF. The CDR3 coding sequence is TGTGCCAGTAGTATAAGGGGGACAGCACGTATCGATTCACCCCTCCACTTT.

The J gene is TRBJ2-5, the V gene TRBV15, with D tentatively TRBD2 (5 bases). V was shortened by 2 bases and J by 2 bases, with 12 bases between the two germline ends. The CDR3 consists of 15 residues. Germline V gene lookup returns CDR1 LNHNV and CDR2 YYDKDF (reference sequence). This CDR3 reads CATSRPLGNQETQYF. As DNA, the CDR3 is TGTGCCACCAGCAGACCACTAGGAAATCAAGAGACCCAGTACTTC.

The chain carries TRBV25-1 and TRBJ2-5, with D possibly TRBD2 on 5 matching bases. The CDR3 contains 13 residues. The V end lost 3 bases, the J end lost 4 bases, and 9 bases lay between the germline ends. CDR1 and CDR2 (germline): MGHDK, SYGVNS. The CDR3 coding sequence is TGTGCCAGCAGTGATGCGGGTGCAGAGACCCAGTACTTC. Translating gives CASSDAGAETQYF.

The chain recombines TRBV5-1 with TRBJ2-5; perhaps TRBD2 as D (6 bases). V was pared by 8 bases and J by 1 base, with 9 bases between. Per the germline V gene, CDR1 is SGHRS and CDR2 is YFSETQ. The CDR3 contains 12 residues. The CDR3 protein is CASRDFQETQYF. The CDR3 DNA is TGCGCCAGTCGGGACTTCCAAGAGACCCAGTACTTC.

The rearrangement joins TRBV30 to TRBJ2-5; D is possibly TRBD2 (5 bases). Deletions cut 4 bases from V and 4 bases from J, with 16 bases between. Per germline, CDR1 GTSNPN and CDR2 SVGIG (reference sequence). CDR3 size: 14 residues. The CDR3 sequence is CAWNALGSGETQYF. In DNA form, the CDR3 reads TGTGCCTGGAACGCCTTGGGGAGTGGAGAGACCCAGTACTTC.

CDR3 protein: CASSHSSGPINEQFF. In nucleotides, the CDR3 is TGTGCCAGCTCACACTCTAGCGGCCCCATCAATGAGCAGTTCTTC. The chain combines TRBV18 with TRBJ2-1; 7 nucleotides agree with TRBD2. This CDR3 spans 15 amino acids. V lost 4 bases and J lost 6; bases outside the gene matches: 9. Germline V gene lookup returns CDR1 KGHSH and CDR2 LQKENI.

V and J are TRBV10-3 and TRBJ2-1; 12 nucleotides align to TRBD2. CDR1 is ENHRY, CDR2 SYGVKD, per germline. V gave up 6 bases and J gave up 8 bases; unmatched junction bases: 5. CDR3 length: 14 residues. The CDR3 reads CAISALAGGDEQFF. Written as DNA, the CDR3 is TGTGCCATCAGCGCACTAGCGGGGGGCGATGAGCAGTTCTTC.

The gene calls are TRBV6-1 and TRBJ1-1, with D possibly matching TRBD1 (5 bases). Per the germline V gene, CDR1 is MNHNS and CDR2 is SASEGT. The CDR3 has 14 amino acids. The V end lost 4 bases, the J end lost 4 bases, and 13 bases lay between the germline ends. CDR3 nucleotides: TGTGCCAGCAGTGTTGGGGCAAGAGTCACTGAAGCTTTCTTT. Translation: CASSVGARVTEAFF.

This chain joins TRBV4-3 and TRBJ2-7; 8 bases agree with TRBD2. V lost 3 bases to trimming and J lost 5 bases; unmatched junction nucleotides: 18. CDR3 size: 18 residues. The germline V gene has CDR1 LGHNA and CDR2 YSLEER. The CDR3, as DNA: TGCGCCAGCAGCCAGTCCCTCCCGAGGGTTAGCGGGACCCACGAGCAGTACTTC. Translated: CASSQSLPRVSGTHEQYF.

The chain is built from TRBV29-1 and TRBJ2-7; 7 bases are shared with TRBD1. J gave up 2 bases and V 7 bases, and 2 bases lay outside the gene matches. CDR1 and CDR2 from the germline V gene are SQVTM and ANQGSEA. This CDR3 comprises 11 residues. CDR3 coding DNA: TGCAGCGCGGGACAGACCTACGAGCAGTACTTC. This codes for CSAGQTYEQYF.

V gene TRBV7-6 combines with J gene TRBJ2-7, with a possible D match to TRBD2 (6 bases). Germline V lookup: CDR1 SGHVS, CDR2 FNYEAQ. V gave up 2 bases and J gave up 2 bases, with 10 bases separating them. The CDR3 spans 14 residues. CDR3 nucleotides: TGTGCCAGCAGCTTATCCGGGAGCGCCTACGAGCAGTACTTC. Its translation: CASSLSGSAYEQYF.

The chain couples TRBV19 to TRBJ1-1; TRBD1 matches at 7 bases. Per germline, CDR1 LNHDA and CDR2 SQIVND (reference sequence). The V and J ends lost 5 bases and 0 bases, in that order; junction bases with no gene match: 3. The CDR3 has 14 amino acids. The CDR3 protein is CASSLGQMNTEAFF. CDR3 in DNA: TGTGCCAGTAGTTTGGGACAGATGAACACTGAAGCTTTCTTT.